Sequencing of this TCR beta chain was carried out in a study of OX40 agonist ivuxolimab in advanced cancers. Study-level background: The mean age was approximately 60 years, ranging from about 20 to 85, with around four fifths of participants male. Earlier treatment with anti-PD-1, anti-PD-L1 or anti-CTLA-4 was permitted, and roughly 40% had received some.

Profiling relied on immunoSEQ multiplex PCR, and the TCRdb table lists in-frame clones only, not all of them. The sample records approximately 62,000 clones, around 93% being singletons. In the case of this clone: Its antigen is currently unknown.

The germline V and J ends were trimmed by 0 bases and 2 bases, with 2 bases remaining between them. The CDR3 is 12 amino acids. CDR1 SEHNR and CDR2 FQNEAQ come from the germline V gene (reference sequence). Broader study findings: Some nonresponders likewise displayed low normalized T-cell clonal expansion. On average, CD8+ T cells showed a greater number of expanded clones than CD4+.

The source is an adult with an advanced solid tumor such as melanoma, head and neck, liver or kidney cancer. The sequenced sample was CD4+ or CD8+ T cells sorted from blood, obtained in a trial of the OX40 agonist ivuxolimab. The J gene is TRBJ2-7, the V gene TRBV7-9; D uncertain. In DNA, the CDR3 is TGTGCCAGCAGCTTAGCGGCCTACGAGCAGTACTTC. Protein product: CASSLAAYEQYF.